In its sample, the clone carrying this T cell receptor beta chain was seen many times. The time point here: longitudinal time-point 3. The data belong to a study of neurological immune-mediated disorders. Study context: Multiple sclerosis patients numbered around 34, of whom some 30 were relapsing-remitting and 3 secondary progressive.

TCRdb re-derived calls from the 5' RACE reads in MiXCR, one entry per CDR3 protein. The repertoire holds about 84,000 distinct CDR3 sequences, with roughly 4.5% as singletons. With 0 bases removed from V and 3 bases from J, the gap between germline ends came to 8 bases. Germline CDR1 reads ENHRY; CDR2 reads SYGVKD. This CDR3 is 14 amino acids long. Material: PBMCs. This sequence joins TRBV10-3 and TRBJ1-2; D ambiguous. The sequence derives from a woman in her sixties or seventies with multiple sclerosis. CDR3 sequence: CAISESPEDYGYTF. The CDR3 DNA is TGTGCCATCAGTGAGTCTCCAGAGGACTATGGCTACACCTTC.